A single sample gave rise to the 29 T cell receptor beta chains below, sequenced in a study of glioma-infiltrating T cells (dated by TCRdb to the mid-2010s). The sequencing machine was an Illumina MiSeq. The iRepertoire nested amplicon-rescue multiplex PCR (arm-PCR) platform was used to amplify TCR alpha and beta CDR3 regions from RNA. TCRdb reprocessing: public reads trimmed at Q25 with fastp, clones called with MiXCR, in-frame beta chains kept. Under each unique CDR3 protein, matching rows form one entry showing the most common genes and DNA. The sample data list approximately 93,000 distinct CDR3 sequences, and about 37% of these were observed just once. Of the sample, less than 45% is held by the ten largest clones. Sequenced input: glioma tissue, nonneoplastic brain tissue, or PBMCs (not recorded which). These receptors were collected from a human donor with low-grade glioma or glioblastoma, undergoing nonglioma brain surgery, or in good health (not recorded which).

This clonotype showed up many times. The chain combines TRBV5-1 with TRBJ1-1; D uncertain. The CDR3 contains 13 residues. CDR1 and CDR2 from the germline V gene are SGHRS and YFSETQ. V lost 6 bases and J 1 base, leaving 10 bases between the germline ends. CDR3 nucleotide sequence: TGCGCCAGCAATGGGCGGACGAACACTGAAGCTTTCTTT. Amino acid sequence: CASNGRTNTEAFF. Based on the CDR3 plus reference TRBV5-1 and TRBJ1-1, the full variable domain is KAGVTQTPRYLIKTRGQQVTLSCSPISGHRSVSWYQQTPGQGLQFLFEYFSETQRNKGNFPGRFSGRQFSNSRSEMNVSTLELGDSALYLCASNGRTNTEAFFGQGTRLTVV.

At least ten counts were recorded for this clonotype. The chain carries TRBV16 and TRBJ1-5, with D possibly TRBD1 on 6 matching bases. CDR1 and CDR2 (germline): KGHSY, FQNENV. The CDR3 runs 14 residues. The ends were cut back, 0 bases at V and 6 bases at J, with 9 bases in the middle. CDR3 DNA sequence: TGTGCCAGCAGCCAATCACAGGGTTTTCAGCCCCAGCATTTT. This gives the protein CASSQSQGFQPQHF.

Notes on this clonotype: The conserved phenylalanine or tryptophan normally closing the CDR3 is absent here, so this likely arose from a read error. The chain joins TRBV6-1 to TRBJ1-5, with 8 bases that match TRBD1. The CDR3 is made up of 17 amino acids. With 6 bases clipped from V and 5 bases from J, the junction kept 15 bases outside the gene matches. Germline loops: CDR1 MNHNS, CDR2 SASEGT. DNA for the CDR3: TGTGCCAGCAGAAGGGCAGGGGGCACGAGGAGGGATCAGCCCCAGCATTCT. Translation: CASRRAGGTRRDQPQHS.

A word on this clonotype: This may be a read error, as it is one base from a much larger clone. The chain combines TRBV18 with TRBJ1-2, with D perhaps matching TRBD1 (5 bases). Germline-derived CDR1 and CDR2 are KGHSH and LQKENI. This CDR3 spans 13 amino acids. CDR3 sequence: CASSDRGDYVYTF. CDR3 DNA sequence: TGTGCCAGCTCAGACAGAGGCGACTATGTCTACACCTTC.

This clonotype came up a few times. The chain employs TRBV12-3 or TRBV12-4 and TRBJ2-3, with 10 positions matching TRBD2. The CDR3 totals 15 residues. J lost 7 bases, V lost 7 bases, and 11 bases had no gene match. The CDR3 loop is CASTQELAGRNTQYF. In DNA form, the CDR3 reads TGTGCCAGCACCCAAGAACTAGCGGGAAGGAATACGCAGTATTTT.

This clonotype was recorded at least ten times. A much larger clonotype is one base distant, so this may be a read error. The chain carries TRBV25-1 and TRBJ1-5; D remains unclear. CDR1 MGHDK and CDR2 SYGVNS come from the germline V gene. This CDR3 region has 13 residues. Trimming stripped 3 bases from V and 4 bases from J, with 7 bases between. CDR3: CASSDLPNQPQHF. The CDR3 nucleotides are TGTGCCAGCAGTGACCTGCCTAATCAGCCCCAGCATTTT. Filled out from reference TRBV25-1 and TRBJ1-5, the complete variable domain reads EADIYQTPRYLVIGTGKKITLECSQTMGHDKMYWYQQDPGMELHLIHYSYGVNSTEKGDLSSESTVSRIRTEHFPLTLESARPSHTSQYLCASSDLPNQPQHFGDGTRLSIL.

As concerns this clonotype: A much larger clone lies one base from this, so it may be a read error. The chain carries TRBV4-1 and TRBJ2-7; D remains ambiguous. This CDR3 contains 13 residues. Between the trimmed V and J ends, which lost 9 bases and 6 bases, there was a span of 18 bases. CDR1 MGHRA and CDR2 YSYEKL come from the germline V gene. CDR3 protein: CARGPPTLVEQYF. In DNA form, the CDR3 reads TGCGCCAGAGGACCCCCGACCCTTGTCGAGCAGTACTTC.

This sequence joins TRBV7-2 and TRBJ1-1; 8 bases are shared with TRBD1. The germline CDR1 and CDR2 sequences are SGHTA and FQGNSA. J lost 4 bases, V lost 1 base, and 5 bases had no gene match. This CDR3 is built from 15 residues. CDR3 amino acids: CASSLDGQGFTEAFF. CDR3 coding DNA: TGTGCCAGCAGCTTAGATGGACAGGGCTTCACTGAAGCTTTCTTT.

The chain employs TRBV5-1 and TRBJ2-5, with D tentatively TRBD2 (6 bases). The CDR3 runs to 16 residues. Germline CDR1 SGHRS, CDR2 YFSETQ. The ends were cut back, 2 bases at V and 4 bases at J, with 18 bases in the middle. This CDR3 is CASSFSGTGVTETQYF. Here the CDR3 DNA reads TGCGCCAGCAGCTTTTCGGGGACTGGCGTTACAGAGACCCAGTACTTC.

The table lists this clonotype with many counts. In DNA, the CDR3 is TGTGCCAGCAAGCAATGGGGCAGGGGCTACAATGAGCAGTTCTTC. It codes for CASKQWGRGYNEQFF. V and J are TRBV6-2 or TRBV6-3 and TRBJ2-1; tentatively, D is TRBD1 (6 bases). Germline CDR1 MNHEY, CDR2 SVGEGT. V lost 7 bases and J lost 3, with 16 bases in between. The CDR3 runs to 15 residues.

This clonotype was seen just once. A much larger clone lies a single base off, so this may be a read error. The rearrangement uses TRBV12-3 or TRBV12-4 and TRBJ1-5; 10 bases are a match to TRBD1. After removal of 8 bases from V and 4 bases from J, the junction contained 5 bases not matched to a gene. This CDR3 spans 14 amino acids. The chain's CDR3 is CASGDRGSNQPQHF. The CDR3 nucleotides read TGTGCCAGCGGGGACAGGGGAAGTAATCAGCCCCAGCATTTT.

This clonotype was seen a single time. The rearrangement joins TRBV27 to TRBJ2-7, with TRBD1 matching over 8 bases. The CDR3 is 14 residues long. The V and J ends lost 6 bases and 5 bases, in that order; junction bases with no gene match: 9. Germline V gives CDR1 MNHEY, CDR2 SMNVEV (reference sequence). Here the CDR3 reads CASSLRGQGHEQYF. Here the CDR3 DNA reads TGTGCCAGCAGCCTAAGAGGACAGGGCCACGAGCAGTACTTC.

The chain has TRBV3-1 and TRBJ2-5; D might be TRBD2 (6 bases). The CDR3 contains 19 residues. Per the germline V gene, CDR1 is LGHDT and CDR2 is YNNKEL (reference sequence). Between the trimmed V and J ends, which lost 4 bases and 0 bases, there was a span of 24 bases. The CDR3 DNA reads TGTGCCAGCAGCCTAGATAGGAAGGGACTCAGTGTGTACCAAGAGACCCAGTACTTC. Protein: CASSLDRKGLSVYQETQYF.

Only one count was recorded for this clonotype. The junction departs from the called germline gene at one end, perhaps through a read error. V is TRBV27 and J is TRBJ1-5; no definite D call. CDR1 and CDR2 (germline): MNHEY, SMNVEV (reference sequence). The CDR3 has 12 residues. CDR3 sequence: CANSSPNQTQHF. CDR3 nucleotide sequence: TGTGCCAACAGTTCCCCCAATCAGACCCAGCATTTT.

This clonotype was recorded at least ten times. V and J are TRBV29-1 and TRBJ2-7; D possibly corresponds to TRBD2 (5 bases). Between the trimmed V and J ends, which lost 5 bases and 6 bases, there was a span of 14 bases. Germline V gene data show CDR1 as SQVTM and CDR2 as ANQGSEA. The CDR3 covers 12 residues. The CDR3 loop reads CSVSGGRGEQYF. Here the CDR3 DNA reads TGCAGCGTTTCAGGAGGCCGAGGCGAGCAGTACTTC.

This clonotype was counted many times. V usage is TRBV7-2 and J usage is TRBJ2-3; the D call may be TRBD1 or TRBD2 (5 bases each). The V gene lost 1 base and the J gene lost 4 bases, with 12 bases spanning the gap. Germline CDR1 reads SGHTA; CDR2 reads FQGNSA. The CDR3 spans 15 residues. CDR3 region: CASSLEGPVSDTQYF. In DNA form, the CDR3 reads TGTGCCAGCAGCTTAGAGGGACCAGTGTCAGATACGCAGTATTTT.

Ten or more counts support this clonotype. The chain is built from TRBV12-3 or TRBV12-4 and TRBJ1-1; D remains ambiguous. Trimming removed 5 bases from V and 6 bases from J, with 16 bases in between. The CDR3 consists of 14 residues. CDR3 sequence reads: CASSTRAGSPEAFF. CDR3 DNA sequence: TGTGCCAGCAGTACACGTGCGGGAAGCCCTGAAGCTTTCTTT.

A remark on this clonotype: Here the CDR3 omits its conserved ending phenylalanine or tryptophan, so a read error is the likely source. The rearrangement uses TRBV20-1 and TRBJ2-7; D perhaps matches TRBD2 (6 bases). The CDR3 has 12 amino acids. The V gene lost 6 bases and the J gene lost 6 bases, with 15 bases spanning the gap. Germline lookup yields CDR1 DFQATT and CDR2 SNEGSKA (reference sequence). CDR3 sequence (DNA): TGCAGTGCGCTGGAGGGCCCGAGCGAGCAGTACTCA. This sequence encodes CSALEGPSEQYS.

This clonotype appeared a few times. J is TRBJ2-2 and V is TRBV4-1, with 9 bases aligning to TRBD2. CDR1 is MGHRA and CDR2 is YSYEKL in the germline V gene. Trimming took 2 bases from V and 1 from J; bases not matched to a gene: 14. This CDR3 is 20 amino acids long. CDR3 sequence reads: CASSQTTNSGGPENTGELFF. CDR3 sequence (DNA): TGCGCCAGCAGCCAAACCACCAACAGCGGGGGGCCAGAGAACACCGGGGAGCTGTTTTTT.

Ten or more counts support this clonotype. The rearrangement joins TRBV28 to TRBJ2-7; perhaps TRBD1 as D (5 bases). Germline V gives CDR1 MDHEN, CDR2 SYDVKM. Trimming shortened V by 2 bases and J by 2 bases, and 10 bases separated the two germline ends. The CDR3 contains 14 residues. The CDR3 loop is CASSLQDNPYEQYF. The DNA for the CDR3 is TGTGCCAGCAGTTTACAGGACAACCCCTACGAGCAGTACTTC. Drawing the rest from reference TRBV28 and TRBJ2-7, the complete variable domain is DVKVTQSSRYLVKRTGEKVFLECVQDMDHENMFWYRQDPGLGLRLIYFSYDVKMKEKGDIPEGYSVSREKKERFSLILESASTNQTSMYLCASSLQDNPYEQYFGPGTRLTVT.

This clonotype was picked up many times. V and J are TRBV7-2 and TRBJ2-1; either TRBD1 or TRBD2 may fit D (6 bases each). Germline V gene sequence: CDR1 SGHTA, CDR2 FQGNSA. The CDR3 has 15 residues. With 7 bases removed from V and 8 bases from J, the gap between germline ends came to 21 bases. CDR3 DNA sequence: TGTGCCAGCACCCGGAGGGGGGAGGCAGGCGATGAGCAGTTCTTC. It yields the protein CASTRRGEAGDEQFF.

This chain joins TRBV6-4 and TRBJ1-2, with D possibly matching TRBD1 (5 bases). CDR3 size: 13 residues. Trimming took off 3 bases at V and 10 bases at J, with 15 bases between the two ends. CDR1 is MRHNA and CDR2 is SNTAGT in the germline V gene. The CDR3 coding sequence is TGTGCCAGCAGTGAAGCGTGGGGGAGCTCCTACACCTTC. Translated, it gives CASSEAWGSSYTF.

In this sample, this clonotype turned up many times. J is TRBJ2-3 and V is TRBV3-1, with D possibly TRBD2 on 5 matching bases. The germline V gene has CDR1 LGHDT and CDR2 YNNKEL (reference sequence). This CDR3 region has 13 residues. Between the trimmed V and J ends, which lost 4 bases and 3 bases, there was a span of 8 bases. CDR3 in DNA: TGTGCCAGCAGCCTGGGAGCGACAGATACGCAGTATTTT. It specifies CASSLGATDTQYF.

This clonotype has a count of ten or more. The chain's CDR3 is CASSSSQGGAFF. CDR3 bases: TGTGCCAGCAGCAGTTCACAGGGGGGAGCTTTCTTT. V usage is TRBV7-9 and J usage is TRBJ1-1, with 8 positions matching TRBD1. The CDR3 runs 12 residues. With 5 bases clipped from V and 10 bases from J, the junction kept 6 bases outside the gene matches. Looked up from germline, CDR1 is SEHNR and CDR2 is FQNEAQ (reference sequence).

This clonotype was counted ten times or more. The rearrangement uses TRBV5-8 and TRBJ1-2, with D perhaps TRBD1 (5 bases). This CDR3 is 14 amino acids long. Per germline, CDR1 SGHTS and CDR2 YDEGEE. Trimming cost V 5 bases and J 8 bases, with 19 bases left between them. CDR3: CASRLPGRVGGYTF. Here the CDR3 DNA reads TGTGCCAGCAGACTTCCGGGACGGGTGGGAGGCTACACCTTC.

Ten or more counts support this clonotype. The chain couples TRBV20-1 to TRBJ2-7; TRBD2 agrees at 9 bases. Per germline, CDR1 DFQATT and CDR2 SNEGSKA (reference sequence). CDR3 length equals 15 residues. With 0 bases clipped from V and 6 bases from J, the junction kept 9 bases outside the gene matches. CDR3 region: CSARDLGLAGPEQYF. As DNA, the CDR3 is TGCAGTGCTAGAGATCTCGGTCTAGCGGGACCCGAGCAGTACTTC.

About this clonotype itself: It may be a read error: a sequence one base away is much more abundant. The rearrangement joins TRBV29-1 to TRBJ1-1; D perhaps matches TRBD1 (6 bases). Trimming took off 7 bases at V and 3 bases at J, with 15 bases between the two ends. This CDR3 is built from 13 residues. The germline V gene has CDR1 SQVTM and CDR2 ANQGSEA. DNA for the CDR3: TGCAGCGGTAGGGCAGGGGACTACACTGAAGCTTTCTTT. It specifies CSGRAGDYTEAFF.

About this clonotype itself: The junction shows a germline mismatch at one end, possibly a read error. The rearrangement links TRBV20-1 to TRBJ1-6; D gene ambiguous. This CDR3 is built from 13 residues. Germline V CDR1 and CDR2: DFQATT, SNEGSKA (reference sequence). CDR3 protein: CSARDLANSHLHF. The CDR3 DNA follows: TGCAGTGCTAGGGATCTCGCAAATTCACACCTCCACTTT.

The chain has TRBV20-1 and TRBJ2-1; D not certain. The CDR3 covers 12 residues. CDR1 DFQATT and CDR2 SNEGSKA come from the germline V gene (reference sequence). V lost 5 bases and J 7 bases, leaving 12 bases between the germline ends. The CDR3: CSAEGIENEQFF. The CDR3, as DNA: TGCAGTGCTGAAGGCATAGAAAATGAGCAGTTCTTC.